Presented here are 20 T cell receptor beta chains from one specimen sequenced in a study of blood T cell repertoires in COVID-19. The repertoire was sequenced with immunoSEQ multiplex PCR; TCRdb's copy has only in-frame clones and lacks some. The sample includes approximately 500,000 clones, over 75% of them seen just once. The sequenced material came from PBMCs or T cells enriched from blood (not recorded which). Receptors originate from a woman aged 40 to 50 who had recovered from COVID-19.

This chain connects TRBV9 to TRBJ2-3; 11 bases match TRBD2. Trimming removed 1 base from V and 7 bases from J; junction bases left unmatched: 8. Germline CDR1 is SGDLS and CDR2 is YYNGEE. The CDR3 consists of 16 residues. The CDR3 reads CASSVTTTSGSNTQYF. DNA of the CDR3: TGTGCCAGCAGCGTAACGACCACTAGCGGGAGTAATACGCAGTATTTT.

The chain has TRBV2 and TRBJ1-2; D possibly corresponds to TRBD1 (5 bases). Trimming stripped 6 bases from V and 5 bases from J, with 13 bases between. This CDR3 comprises 13 residues. Germline V lookup: CDR1 SNHLY, CDR2 FYNNEI. This CDR3 reads CASRARDSYGYTF. The CDR3 bases are TGTGCCAGCAGGGCCCGGGACTCATATGGCTACACCTTC.

The rearrangement uses TRBV7-6 and TRBJ1-2; tentative D call: TRBD1 (5 bases). CDR3 length equals 14 residues. CDR1 and CDR2 from the germline V gene are SGHVS and FNYEAQ. V was trimmed by 5 bases and J by 4 bases, leaving 14 bases between them. CDR3 in amino acids: CASSRGEGSYGYTF. In DNA, the CDR3 is TGTGCCAGCAGCCGCGGGGAGGGGTCCTATGGCTACACCTTC.

CDR3 DNA: TGTGCCAGCAGCGTACGACAGGGTCCCCAGCATTTT. Protein product: CASSVRQGPQHF. The gene calls are TRBV7-2 and TRBJ1-5, with 7 positions matching TRBD1. Germline V lookup: CDR1 SGHTA, CDR2 FQGNSA. This CDR3 has 12 amino acids. The V and J ends lost 5 bases and 10 bases, in that order; junction bases with no gene match: 5.

The V and J genes are TRBV12-5 and TRBJ1-1, with TRBD1 identical over 7 bases. CDR3 size: 16 residues. V lost 5 bases to trimming and J lost 4 bases; unmatched junction nucleotides: 13. Germline V lookup: CDR1 LGHNT, CDR2 FRNRAP. CDR3 DNA sequence: TGTGCTAGTGGTGCGGTAAGGCAGGGGGTGGTCACTGAAGCTTTCTTT. It is translated as CASGAVRQGVVTEAFF.

The gene calls are TRBV6-4 and TRBJ2-1; TRBD1 matches 7 bases. Trimming removed 5 bases from V and 3 bases from J; junction bases left unmatched: 4. The germline V gene has CDR1 MRHNA and CDR2 SNTAGT. The CDR3 consists of 14 residues. The CDR3 sequence: CASSPTGSYNEQFF. CDR3 in DNA: TGTGCCAGCAGTCCGACAGGGAGCTACAATGAGCAGTTCTTC.

This sequence joins TRBV11-3 and TRBJ2-7; D perhaps matches TRBD1 (6 bases). V dropped 4 bases and J dropped 0 bases, with 13 bases sitting between them. There are 15 residues in the CDR3. Germline CDR1 and CDR2: SGHNT and YENEEA. The CDR3 region is CASSSKTGPSYEQYF. The CDR3 DNA is TGTGCCAGCAGCTCTAAAACAGGGCCCTCCTACGAGCAGTACTTC. Drawing the rest from reference TRBV11-3 and TRBJ2-7, the complete variable domain is EAGVVQSPRYKIIEKKQPVAFWCNPISGHNTLYWYLQNLGQGPELLIRYENEEAVDDSQLPKDRFSAERLKGVDSTLKIQPAELGDSAVYLCASSSKTGPSYEQYFGPGTRLTVT.

J is TRBJ2-7 and V is TRBV6-5; D unclear. Trimming left V 6 bases short and J 4 bases short, with 10 bases between. There are 12 residues in the CDR3. Germline loops: CDR1 MNHEY, CDR2 SVGAGI. In DNA, the CDR3 is TGTGCCAGCAGCACGGTCTTTTACGAGCAGTACTTC. It codes for CASSTVFYEQYF.

The genes are TRBV19 and TRBJ2-7, with D tentatively TRBD1 (5 bases). Germline assignment: CDR1 LNHDA and CDR2 SQIVND (reference sequence). The V and J ends lost 3 bases and 5 bases respectively, with 8 bases between them. CDR3 length: 12 amino acids. Here the CDR3 DNA reads TGTGCCAGTAGTATTGGGGCCAACGAGCAGTACTTC. It codes for CASSIGANEQYF.

This clone appeared once. This chain links TRBV7-9 with TRBJ1-1; 7 bases line up with TRBD1. In germline, CDR1 is SEHNR, CDR2 FQNEAQ (reference sequence). The junction had 9 bases not matched to a gene; V was cut back by 8 bases and J by 0 bases. There are 15 residues in the CDR3. This CDR3 is CASGFPRGLNTEAFF. CDR3 DNA: TGTGCCAGCGGATTCCCCAGGGGGTTGAACACTGAAGCTTTCTTT.

Written as DNA, the CDR3 is TGTGCCAGCAGCATGGGGGCAGCCCGCCTCCACTTT. It encodes CASSMGAARLHF. The V call is TRBV12-3 or TRBV12-4, the J call TRBJ1-6; D is possibly TRBD1 (6 bases). This CDR3 is 12 amino acids long. With 6 bases removed from V and 15 bases from J, the gap between germline ends came to 15 bases.

The chain recombines TRBV12-5 with TRBJ2-1, with a tentative D call TRBD1 (5 bases). The CDR3 is 13 residues long. Looked up from germline, CDR1 is LGHNT and CDR2 is FRNRAP. Trimming removed 6 bases from V and 2 bases from J, with 8 bases in between. The DNA for the CDR3 is TGTGCTAGTGGAAGACAGACCTACAATGAGCAGTTCTTC. This gives the protein CASGRQTYNEQFF.

This chain joins TRBV5-1 and TRBJ1-2; weak D call: TRBD1 (6 bases). Trimming cost V 8 bases and J 1 base, with 9 bases left between them. This CDR3 is 12 amino acids long. Germline V gives CDR1 SGHRS, CDR2 YFSETQ. Here the CDR3 reads CASRTDNYGYTF. CDR3 nucleotides: TGCGCCAGTCGGACAGATAACTATGGCTACACCTTC.

This sequence joins TRBV5-1 and TRBJ1-2; 7 bases are a match to TRBD1. CDR1 is SGHRS and CDR2 is YFSETQ in the germline V gene. The ends lost 0 bases at V and 6 bases at J; junction bases unmatched: 2. The CDR3 contains 13 residues. The CDR3 DNA reads TGCGCCAGCAGCTTGGCAGGGGGAGATGGCTACACCTTC. Protein sequence: CASSLAGGDGYTF.

The chain joins TRBV5-1 to TRBJ2-1, with 9 bases fitting TRBD1. CDR1 is SGHRS, CDR2 YFSETQ, per germline. V was clipped by 2 bases and J by 0 bases; unmatched bases: 6. There are 17 residues in the CDR3. CDR3 DNA: TGCGCCAGCAGCTTTTTCGGACAGGGGAGCTCCTACAATGAGCAGTTCTTC. It is translated as CASSFFGQGSSYNEQFF.

This clone was picked up a small number of times. The chain recombines TRBV19 with TRBJ1-6; 7 positions agree with TRBD1. Trimming cost V 8 bases and J 14 bases; bases outside gene matches: 9. The germline V gene has CDR1 LNHDA and CDR2 SQIVND (reference sequence). The CDR3 is 12 amino acids. CDR3 coding DNA: TGTGCCAGTGGACAGGTTACATCCACCCTCCACTTT. Translated, it gives CASGQVTSTLHF.

DNA for the CDR3: TGCGCCAGCAGCTTGGGGGGGGAACGGAATTCACCCCTCCACTTT. It specifies CASSLGGERNSPLHF. V and J are TRBV5-1 and TRBJ1-6; possible D gene TRBD1, 5 bases. V was cut by 0 bases and J by 7 bases, with 11 bases left in between. The CDR3 spans 15 residues. Germline assignment: CDR1 SGHRS and CDR2 YFSETQ.

The genes are TRBV5-1 and TRBJ2-7, with 7 bases that match TRBD1. J was trimmed by 3 bases and V by 0 bases; bases with no gene match: 6. In germline, CDR1 is SGHRS, CDR2 YFSETQ. This CDR3 comprises 15 residues. The CDR3 DNA reads as TGCGCCAGCAGCTTGGGAGACAGGGCGGGCTACGAGCAGTACTTC. It translates to CASSLGDRAGYEQYF. The complete variable domain, with remaining parts taken from reference TRBV5-1 and TRBJ2-7, reads KAGVTQTPRYLIKTRGQQVTLSCSPISGHRSVSWYQQTPGQGLQFLFEYFSETQRNKGNFPGRFSGRQFSNSRSEMNVSTLELGDSALYLCASSLGDRAGYEQYFGPGTRLTVT.

In its sample, this clone was seen once. The V and J genes are TRBV7-9 and TRBJ2-1, with D tentatively TRBD2 (6 bases). The germline V gene has CDR1 SEHNR and CDR2 FQNEAQ (reference sequence). V was trimmed by 1 base and J by 5 bases, leaving 12 bases between them. The length of the CDR3 is 15 residues. The chain's CDR3 is CASSLGLVVDNEQFF. Written as DNA, the CDR3 is TGTGCCAGCAGCTTAGGACTAGTTGTAGACAATGAGCAGTTCTTC.

The J gene is TRBJ1-4, the V gene TRBV5-5; 7 bases map to TRBD1. V lost 3 bases and J lost 14; bases outside the gene matches: 10. Germline V gene lookup returns CDR1 SGHKS and CDR2 YYEKEE (reference sequence). This CDR3 contains 13 residues. Written as DNA, the CDR3 is TGTGCCAGCAGCTCATACAGGGGTAATCGCCTGTTTTTT. It yields the protein CASSSYRGNRLFF.